Listed below are T cell receptor beta chains from one sample, sequenced in a study of blood T cell repertoires in COVID-19. The data were produced by immunoSEQ multiplex PCR, yet TCRdb's version contains in-frame clones alone and is incomplete. This table holds a few hundred thousand clones, about nine tenths found once. The sequencing input was PBMCs or T cells enriched from blood (not recorded which). These receptors were obtained from a man aged 18 to 29 who had recovered from COVID-19. Both conserved end residues are part of each CDR3. A D gene is named only where the DNA matches it firmly. Size values are once, few and many counts, or a class for expanded clones, and some rows have none.

abundance: NA; j_gene: TRBJ1-2; v_gene: TRBV5-8; d_gene: TRBD1; CDR3nt: TGTGCCAGCAGTTTTACCACAGGGGGTTCCTATGGCTACACCTTC; CDR3aa: CASSFTTGGSYGYTF
abundance: NA; j_gene: TRBJ1-1; v_gene: TRBV2; d_gene: TRBD1; CDR3nt: TGTGCCAGCATGCAGACAGGGCGGAACACTGAAGCTTTCTTT; CDR3aa: CASMQTGRNTEAFF
abundance: NA; j_gene: TRBJ2-5; v_gene: TRBV29-1; d_gene: NA; CDR3nt: TGCAGCGTTGGAAGAGATTTCCAGTACTTC; CDR3aa: CSVGRDFQYF
abundance: NA; j_gene: TRBJ1-3; v_gene: TRBV7-4; d_gene: TRBD1; CDR3nt: TGTGCCAGCAGCGAAAGCAGGGGGTCTGGAAACACCATATATTTT; CDR3aa: CASSESRGSGNTIYF
abundance: NA; j_gene: TRBJ2-3; v_gene: TRBV2; d_gene: TRBD1; CDR3nt: TGTGCCAGCAGGATGGGGACAGACACAGATACGCAGTATTTT; CDR3aa: CASRMGTDTDTQYF
abundance: NA; j_gene: TRBJ1-5; v_gene: TRBV2; d_gene: NA; CDR3nt: TGTGCCAGCAGTTCTACCACAGGCGATCAGCCCCAGCATTTT; CDR3aa: CASSSTTGDQPQHF
abundance: NA; j_gene: TRBJ2-6; v_gene: TRBV27; d_gene: NA; CDR3nt: TGTGCCACTCGCCGGGGATCTGGGGCCAACGTCCTGACTTTC; CDR3aa: CATRRGSGANVLTF
abundance: NA; j_gene: TRBJ1-2; v_gene: TRBV3-1/TRBV3-2; d_gene: NA; CDR3nt: TGTGCCAGCAGCCAGAGCCTCTATGGCTACACCTTC; CDR3aa: CASSQSLYGYTF
abundance: NA; j_gene: TRBJ2-7; v_gene: TRBV19; d_gene: TRBD2; CDR3nt: TGTGCCAGTAGTATTCTAGCGGGAGCTCCCTACGAGCAGTACTTC; CDR3aa: CASSILAGAPYEQYF
abundance: NA; j_gene: TRBJ1-5; v_gene: TRBV2; d_gene: NA; CDR3nt: TGTGCCAGCAGTGAAGAATCGGGGAATCAGCCCCAGCATTTT; CDR3aa: CASSEESGNQPQHF
abundance: NA; j_gene: TRBJ2-7; v_gene: TRBV3-1/TRBV3-2; d_gene: TRBD2; CDR3nt: TGTGCCAGCAGCCAAATGACTAGCGGGAGTGGCGAGCAGTACTTC; CDR3aa: CASSQMTSGSGEQYF
abundance: NA; j_gene: TRBJ1-2; v_gene: TRBV6-5; d_gene: TRBD1; CDR3nt: TGTGCCAGCAGGGACAGGGCCTCCCATGGCTACACCTTC; CDR3aa: CASRDRASHGYTF
abundance: NA; j_gene: TRBJ2-1; v_gene: TRBV18; d_gene: TRBD2; CDR3nt: TGTGCCAGCTCACCAACGGGGCCGGGACTAGTCAACAATGAGCAGTTCTTC; CDR3aa: CASSPTGPGLVNNEQFF
abundance: NA; j_gene: TRBJ1-2; v_gene: TRBV5-1; d_gene: NA; CDR3nt: TGCGCCAGCAGCAGGATGCCAGAAAGCGACTATGGCTACACCTTC; CDR3aa: CASSRMPESDYGYTF
abundance: NA; j_gene: TRBJ2-2; v_gene: TRBV9; d_gene: NA; CDR3nt: TGTGCCAGCAGCGTTCGACAGGCAATCCTCGACGGGGAGCTGTTTTTT; CDR3aa: CASSVRQAILDGELFF
abundance: NA; j_gene: TRBJ2-7; v_gene: TRBV30; d_gene: NA; CDR3nt: TGTGCCTACCAGGGCCGGGAGCAGTACTTC; CDR3aa: CAYQGREQYF
abundance: NA; j_gene: TRBJ2-1; v_gene: TRBV29-1; d_gene: TRBD2; CDR3nt: TGCAGCGTTGGCCGGACTAGCGGGGGGTTCAGTGAGCAGTTCTTC; CDR3aa: CSVGRTSGGFSEQFF
abundance: NA; j_gene: TRBJ1-1; v_gene: TRBV11-3; d_gene: NA; CDR3nt: TGTGCCAGCAGCTTAGGGGAGAGGAACACTGAAGCTTTCTTT; CDR3aa: CASSLGERNTEAFF
abundance: NA; j_gene: TRBJ1-2; v_gene: TRBV6-5; d_gene: TRBD1; CDR3nt: TGTGCCAGCAGAGCACAGGGGGTCCGCTATGGCTACACCTTC; CDR3aa: CASRAQGVRYGYTF
abundance: NA; j_gene: TRBJ1-1; v_gene: TRBV11-2; d_gene: TRBD1; CDR3nt: TGTGCCAGCAGCTTAGAGATCTATAAGGGGGCGATCTCTGAAGCTTTCTTT; CDR3aa: CASSLEIYKGAISEAFF
abundance: NA; j_gene: TRBJ1-6; v_gene: TRBV7-9; d_gene: NA; CDR3nt: TGTGCCAGCAGCTCAGGCCGTATTTCACCCCTCCACTTT; CDR3aa: CASSSGRISPLHF
abundance: NA; j_gene: TRBJ2-4; v_gene: TRBV2; d_gene: NA; CDR3nt: TGTGCCAGCGGGAAGACAGGGACTAAAAACATTCAGTACTTC; CDR3aa: CASGKTGTKNIQYF
abundance: NA; j_gene: TRBJ1-5; v_gene: TRBV19; d_gene: NA; CDR3nt: TGTGCCAGTAGTATAAGTCGGGTAAGCAATCAGCCCCAGCATTTT; CDR3aa: CASSISRVSNQPQHF
abundance: NA; j_gene: TRBJ1-2; v_gene: TRBV7-2; d_gene: NA; CDR3nt: TGTGCCAGCAGCTTACAGGGTTTCATTGGCTACACCTTC; CDR3aa: CASSLQGFIGYTF
abundance: NA; j_gene: TRBJ2-1; v_gene: TRBV2; d_gene: TRBD2; CDR3nt: TGTGCCAGCAGTGAAGGCCTAGCGGGGGGCAATGAGCAGTTCTTC; CDR3aa: CASSEGLAGGNEQFF
abundance: NA; j_gene: TRBJ1-6; v_gene: TRBV6-1; d_gene: TRBD1; CDR3nt: TGTGCCAGCAGTGATAGCAGGGGGCCCCCACCCCTCCACTTT; CDR3aa: CASSDSRGPPPLHF
abundance: NA; j_gene: TRBJ2-5; v_gene: TRBV9; d_gene: NA; CDR3nt: TGTGCCAGCAGCGGCCAGGGCCTGAAGACCCAGTACTTC; CDR3aa: CASSGQGLKTQYF
abundance: once; j_gene: TRBJ2-2; v_gene: TRBV19; d_gene: TRBD1; CDR3nt: TGTGCCAGTACCCCCCCGGGACAGGGGCCCACCGGAGAGCTGTTTTTT; CDR3aa: CASTPPGQGPTGELFF
abundance: NA; j_gene: TRBJ2-1; v_gene: TRBV4-1; d_gene: NA; CDR3nt: TGCGCCAGCAGCCAAACGGGAGTTTCCTACAATGAGCAGTTCTTC; CDR3aa: CASSQTGVSYNEQFF
abundance: NA; j_gene: TRBJ1-5; v_gene: TRBV5-4; d_gene: NA; CDR3nt: TGTGCCAGCAGCACGGACACACAGCAGCCCCAGCATTTT; CDR3aa: CASSTDTQQPQHF
abundance: NA; j_gene: TRBJ1-2; v_gene: TRBV24-1; d_gene: NA; CDR3nt: TGTGCCACCAGTGATCCGACAGCCAACTACTATGGCTACACCTTC; CDR3aa: CATSDPTANYYGYTF
abundance: NA; j_gene: TRBJ1-3; v_gene: TRBV5-1; d_gene: TRBD1; CDR3nt: TGCGCCAGCAGCTTACATCTCCTACAGGGGGCCGGAAACACCATATATTTT; CDR3aa: CASSLHLLQGAGNTIYF
abundance: few; j_gene: TRBJ2-3; v_gene: TRBV6-5; d_gene: TRBD2; CDR3nt: TGTGCCAGCAGGGGACTAGCGGGACCAGATACGCAGTATTTT; CDR3aa: CASRGLAGPDTQYF
abundance: NA; j_gene: TRBJ1-4; v_gene: TRBV28; d_gene: NA; CDR3nt: TGTGCCAGCTGGAGAAAGGGGGCAACTAATGAAAAACTGTTTTTT; CDR3aa: CASWRKGATNEKLFF
abundance: NA; j_gene: TRBJ2-1; v_gene: TRBV29-1; d_gene: NA; CDR3nt: TGCAGCGTCCGAGAGGGTCCCAATGAGCAGTTCTTC; CDR3aa: CSVREGPNEQFF
abundance: NA; j_gene: TRBJ1-5; v_gene: TRBV6-1; d_gene: NA; CDR3nt: TGTGCCAGCAGTGAAAGTCGGGGGGTCCTCAATCAGCCCCAGCATTTT; CDR3aa: CASSESRGVLNQPQHF
abundance: NA; j_gene: TRBJ1-6; v_gene: TRBV27; d_gene: NA; CDR3nt: TGTGCCAGCAGATCGGGGGGAGATAATTCACCCCTCCACTTT; CDR3aa: CASRSGGDNSPLHF
abundance: NA; j_gene: TRBJ2-7; v_gene: TRBV27; d_gene: NA; CDR3nt: TGTGCCAGCAGTTTAGAGGTCGCCGGCTCCTACGAGCAGTACTTC; CDR3aa: CASSLEVAGSYEQYF
abundance: NA; j_gene: TRBJ1-2; v_gene: TRBV19; d_gene: NA; CDR3nt: TGTGCCAGTAGTATCCCAGAAGCTAACTATGGCTACACCTTC; CDR3aa: CASSIPEANYGYTF
abundance: NA; j_gene: TRBJ2-6; v_gene: TRBV2; d_gene: NA; CDR3nt: TGTGCCAGCAGGGAACAGTTAACTGGGGCCAACGTCCTGACTTTC; CDR3aa: CASREQLTGANVLTF
abundance: NA; j_gene: TRBJ1-5; v_gene: TRBV6-1; d_gene: TRBD1; CDR3nt: TGTGCCAGCAGTGAATTGGTAGGGACAGGGGGACAGCCCCAGCATTTT; CDR3aa: CASSELVGTGGQPQHF
abundance: NA; j_gene: TRBJ1-3; v_gene: TRBV3-1/TRBV3-2; d_gene: NA; CDR3nt: TGTGCCAGCTCCCCGGGTGGAAACACCATATATTTT; CDR3aa: CASSPGGNTIYF
abundance: NA; j_gene: TRBJ1-5; v_gene: TRBV7-9; d_gene: NA; CDR3nt: TGTGCCAGCAGCTCAACAGGGAACAATCAGCCCCAGCATTTT; CDR3aa: CASSSTGNNQPQHF
abundance: NA; j_gene: TRBJ1-2; v_gene: TRBV11-2; d_gene: NA; CDR3nt: TGTGCCAGCAGCTTAAATTCCAGGGTTGGCTACACCTTC; CDR3aa: CASSLNSRVGYTF
abundance: NA; j_gene: TRBJ1-2; v_gene: TRBV28; d_gene: TRBD1; CDR3nt: TGTGCCAGCAGCCTGAGCCGACAGGGGCAGAATGGCTACACCTTC; CDR3aa: CASSLSRQGQNGYTF
abundance: once; j_gene: TRBJ2-1; v_gene: TRBV5-1; d_gene: TRBD2; CDR3nt: TGCGCCAGCAGCATACTAGCGCCGAGCTCCTACAATGAGCAGTTCTTC; CDR3aa: CASSILAPSSYNEQFF
abundance: NA; j_gene: TRBJ2-1; v_gene: TRBV5-4; d_gene: NA; CDR3nt: TGTGCCAGCAGCTTGGCATCCGGGGACAATGAGCAGTTCTTC; CDR3aa: CASSLASGDNEQFF
abundance: NA; j_gene: TRBJ2-5; v_gene: TRBV5-1; d_gene: NA; CDR3nt: TGCGCCAGCAGCTTGAAGACAGTACAAGAGACCCAGTACTTC; CDR3aa: CASSLKTVQETQYF
abundance: NA; j_gene: TRBJ2-5; v_gene: TRBV7-9; d_gene: NA; CDR3nt: TGTGCCAGCAGCTTAACGGAGTTCGGGCAAGAGACCCAGTACTTC; CDR3aa: CASSLTEFGQETQYF
abundance: NA; j_gene: TRBJ1-2; v_gene: TRBV19; d_gene: NA; CDR3nt: TGTGCCAGTAGTCAGGGAAGTCTTAACTATGGCTACACCTTC; CDR3aa: CASSQGSLNYGYTF
abundance: NA; j_gene: TRBJ1-5; v_gene: TRBV28; d_gene: TRBD1; CDR3nt: TGTGCCAGCAGTACAGGGGGCGAACAGCCCCAGCATTTT; CDR3aa: CASSTGGEQPQHF
abundance: NA; j_gene: TRBJ2-6; v_gene: TRBV9; d_gene: TRBD2; CDR3nt: TGTGCCAGCAGCGTAGGTCTAGCGGGAGAGGGCGGGGCCAACGTCCTGACTTTC; CDR3aa: CASSVGLAGEGGANVLTF
abundance: few; j_gene: TRBJ2-7; v_gene: TRBV25-1; d_gene: TRBD2; CDR3nt: TGTGCCAGCAGTTTCCTAGCGGGAGGGCCGTATAACTTC; CDR3aa: CASSFLAGGPYNF
abundance: NA; j_gene: TRBJ1-5; v_gene: TRBV6-2/TRBV6-3; d_gene: NA; CDR3nt: TGTGCCAGCAGTTACCCGGGGTATGGTCAGCCCCAGCATTTT; CDR3aa: CASSYPGYGQPQHF